The rows below give T cell receptor beta chains drawn from one sample of a study of high-grade serous ovarian cancer treatment subgroups. The table came from immunoSEQ multiplex PCR; TCRdb's copy has only in-frame clones and leaves some out. The sample has approximately 3,500 clones; over 60% are singletons. Sample: tumor tissue. Source of these receptors: a human donor with high-grade serous ovarian cancer. Each CDR3 is given with its conserved first and last residue. Fields, in order: CDR3 protein, clone size, J gene, V gene. Part of the rows lack a size; the others show once, few, many or a class for expanded clones.

CDR3: CASSGLSQPQHF
size: NA
J: TRBJ1-5
V: TRBV10-2

CDR3: CASSLRGGYTDTQYF
size: NA
J: TRBJ2-3
V: TRBV7-9

CDR3: CASSFHRGGTEAFF
size: large
J: TRBJ1-1
V: TRBV11-2

CDR3: CASSPQGDSYEQYF
size: NA
J: TRBJ2-7
V: TRBV7-9

CDR3: CASSHPTGGVTEAFF
size: NA
J: TRBJ1-1
V: TRBV11-2

CDR3: CASSPAQGAEAFF
size: NA
J: TRBJ1-1
V: TRBV9

CDR3: CASSSSGGSETQYF
size: NA
J: TRBJ2-5
V: TRBV5-4

CDR3: CASSYGTGNQPQHF
size: NA
J: TRBJ1-5
V: TRBV5-1

CDR3: CASSQDLPASSYNEQFF
size: NA
J: TRBJ2-1
V: TRBV4-3

CDR3: CASSLYRTSTDTQYF
size: NA
J: TRBJ2-3
V: TRBV7-2

CDR3: CASSFVITYSPLHF
size: few
J: TRBJ1-6
V: TRBV28

CDR3: CASTSLAITGELFF
size: NA
J: TRBJ2-2
V: TRBV27

CDR3: CASSLQGYEQYF
size: NA
J: TRBJ2-7
V: TRBV5-4

CDR3: CASNLGGNSPLHF
size: NA
J: TRBJ1-6
V: TRBV11-2

CDR3: CASRNGQGNSPLHF
size: NA
J: TRBJ1-6
V: TRBV19

CDR3: CASSLGSGTALTDTQYF
size: NA
J: TRBJ2-3
V: TRBV11-2

CDR3: CASSLSPYSPLHF
size: NA
J: TRBJ1-6
V: TRBV27

CDR3: CASSLLSAGRISIAFF
size: NA
J: TRBJ1-1
V: TRBV19

CDR3: CASSLSTDTQYF
size: NA
J: TRBJ2-3
V: TRBV7-9

CDR3: CASRPRDYPGEQYF
size: NA
J: TRBJ2-7
V: TRBV6-6

CDR3: CASSSQGTGEAFF
size: NA
J: TRBJ1-1
V: TRBV5-1

CDR3: CASSQGGEAFF
size: once
J: TRBJ1-1
V: TRBV14

CDR3: CASQPEWSPYNEQFF
size: NA
J: TRBJ2-1
V: TRBV28

CDR3: CASSLRYNEQFF
size: NA
J: TRBJ2-1
V: TRBV28

CDR3: CSVRQGSNQPQHF
size: NA
J: TRBJ1-5
V: TRBV29-1

CDR3: CASSVGTGGSSPLHF
size: once
J: TRBJ1-6
V: TRBV9

CDR3: CASGVGVQETQYF
size: few
J: TRBJ2-5
V: TRBV6-5

CDR3: CASSSWTASGANVLTF
size: NA
J: TRBJ2-6
V: TRBV6-5

CDR3: CASSVSPGLAETQYF
size: few
J: TRBJ2-5
V: TRBV9

CDR3: CASSARGQGHTGELFF
size: medium-sized
J: TRBJ2-2
V: TRBV5-1

CDR3: CASSRGHTETQYF
size: few
J: TRBJ2-5
V: TRBV11-3

CDR3: CASSPSGASNQPQHF
size: NA
J: TRBJ1-5
V: TRBV27

CDR3: CASHGGNYTDTQYF
size: few
J: TRBJ2-3
V: TRBV2

CDR3: CASSSPGTGGETQYF
size: NA
J: TRBJ2-5
V: TRBV7-2

CDR3: CASSEFYRGGGPQETQYF
size: NA
J: TRBJ2-5
V: TRBV6-1

CDR3: CASSRFYRGLGTEAFF
size: few
J: TRBJ1-1
V: TRBV16